The 13 T cell receptor beta chains below all came from one sample that was sequenced in a study of molecular identifiers for immune sequencing clone quantification. Via MiXCR, TCRdb re-called the PCR reads, giving one row per CDR3 protein. The sample includes 97,000 or so distinct CDR3 sequences, roughly 24% seen only once; the top ten take around 1%. Sequenced input: naive CD8+ T cells from blood, with Jurkat cell RNA spiked in. Sample subset: FACS-sorted CD8+CD4-CCR7+CD45RA+ naive T cells. The origin of the receptors is a human donor in good health. Some libraries in this study had Jurkat cell RNA spiked in.

This clonotype has ten or more counts. The chain employs TRBV7-6 and TRBJ2-7; D gene uncertain. CDR1 and CDR2 (germline): SGHVS, FNYEAQ. This CDR3 contains 15 residues. Trimming cost V 5 bases and J 1 base, with 15 bases left between them. Here the CDR3 reads CASSTDVRNSYEQYF. The CDR3 region has the DNA TGTGCCAGCAGCACCGACGTAAGAAATTCCTACGAGCAGTACTTC.

This clonotype was counted many times. This rearrangement joins TRBV13 to TRBJ1-1; 11 nucleotides match TRBD1. Germline V CDR1 and CDR2: PRHDT, FYEKMQ (reference sequence). V trimming: 5 bases; J trimming: 6 bases; junction bases outside the gene matches: 5. CDR3 length equals 14 residues. The CDR3: CASSLDRGRPEAFF. In DNA form, the CDR3 reads TGTGCCAGCAGCCTGGACAGGGGGCGACCTGAAGCTTTCTTT.

This clonotype was seen a few times. The V call is TRBV6-5, the J call TRBJ1-1, with 7 bases matching TRBD1. CDR1 is MNHEY and CDR2 is SVGAGI in the germline V gene. Trimming removed 10 bases from V and 1 base from J; junction bases left unmatched: 9. The CDR3 runs 14 residues. The CDR3 sequence is CATLDRYSNTEAFF. The CDR3 bases are TGTGCCACTTTGGACAGGTACTCGAACACTGAAGCTTTCTTT.

Notes on this clonotype: Being one base from a much bigger clone, this may be a read error. The V gene is TRBV15, the J gene TRBJ2-1; no clear D. The germline V gene encodes CDR1 LNHNV and CDR2 YYDKDF (reference sequence). The CDR3 totals 13 residues. CDR3 nucleotide sequence: TGTGCCACCAGCAGAGATGAAGGGAATGAGCAGCTCTTC. The encoded protein is CATSRDEGNEQLF. Complete variable domain (other parts from reference TRBV15 and TRBJ2-1): DAMVIQNPRYQVTQFGKPVTLSCSQTLNHNVMYWYQQKSSQAPKLLFHYYDKDFNNEADTPDNFQSRRPNTSFCFLDIRSPGLGDTAMYLCATSRDEGNEQLFGPGTRLTVL.

This clonotype was detected many times. The rearrangement joins TRBV15 to TRBJ2-2; D unclear. With 4 bases removed from V and 1 base from J, the gap between germline ends came to 7 bases. The germline CDR1 and CDR2 sequences are LNHNV and YYDKDF (reference sequence). The CDR3 is made up of 14 amino acids. The CDR3 spells CATSTQRNTGELFF. The CDR3, as DNA: TGTGCCACCAGCACCCAGCGGAACACCGGGGAGCTGTTTTTT.

This clonotype showed up just a few times. The genes are TRBV12-5 and TRBJ2-3, with 8 bases matching TRBD2. The germline V gene encodes CDR1 LGHNT and CDR2 FRNRAP. Unmatched junction bases numbered 10, after V lost 6 bases and J lost 5 bases. The CDR3 has 15 residues. The CDR3 reads CASGQIFGGGDTQYF. The CDR3 nucleotides are TGTGCTAGTGGCCAAATCTTCGGGGGGGGAGATACGCAGTATTTT.

This clonotype has a handful of counts. The V and J genes are TRBV9 and TRBJ2-5, with 11 positions matching TRBD2. Germline values: CDR1 SGDLS, CDR2 YYNGEE. J lost 5 bases, V lost 4 bases, and 7 bases had no gene match. This CDR3 region has 15 residues. For the CDR3, the DNA is TGTGCCAGCAGCCTTAGCGGGAGGGTTAGTGAGACCCAGTACTTC. Translated, it gives CASSLSGRVSETQYF.

This clonotype was recorded at least ten times. The rearrangement links TRBV7-9 to TRBJ1-2, with TRBD1 as a possible D gene (6 bases). This CDR3 region has 16 residues. The germline V and J ends were trimmed by 4 bases and 2 bases, with 17 bases remaining between them. Germline lookup yields CDR1 SEHNR and CDR2 FQNEAQ (reference sequence). Here the CDR3 reads CASSSTRTDVNYGYTF. DNA of the CDR3: TGTGCCAGCAGCTCCACTCGGACAGATGTCAACTATGGCTACACCTTC.

The chain is built from TRBV27 and TRBJ2-3; D gene ambiguous. This CDR3 is built from 15 residues. CDR1 is MNHEY and CDR2 is SMNVEV in the germline V gene (reference sequence). V was trimmed by 2 bases and J by 2 bases, leaving 11 bases between them. CDR3 sequence (DNA): TGTGCCAGCAGTTTAATCGGCGCTCCCACAGATACGCAGTATTTT. Its translation: CASSLIGAPTDTQYF.

This clonotype was picked up a small number of times. V and J are TRBV30 and TRBJ2-7, with TRBD2 as a possible D gene (5 bases). V dropped 4 bases and J dropped 2 bases, with 9 bases sitting between them. The germline V gene has CDR1 GTSNPN and CDR2 SVGIG (reference sequence). The CDR3 sequence is 12 residues long. CDR3 sequence reads: CAWNEGPYEQYF. CDR3 bases: TGTGCCTGGAATGAGGGCCCCTACGAGCAGTACTTC.

Details on this clonotype: This may stem from a read error, because a much larger clone lies one nucleotide away. The chain is built from TRBV13 and TRBJ2-5; a possible D gene is TRBD2 (6 bases). V lost 1 base and J lost 3, with 15 bases in between. This CDR3 contains 16 residues. From germline, CDR1 is PRHDT and CDR2 FYEKMQ (reference sequence). CDR3 loop: CASSLEISGAKETQYF. The CDR3 DNA sequence: TGTGCCAGCAGCTTAGAGATTAGCGGAGCCAAAGAGACCCAGTACTTC.

This clonotype appeared a few times. The genes are TRBV7-2 and TRBJ2-2; TRBD2 aligns across 7 bases. CDR3 length: 15 amino acids. V shed 3 bases, J shed 6 bases, and the junction held 7 bases outside the gene matches. The germline V gene encodes CDR1 SGHTA and CDR2 FQGNSA. CDR3: CASSFWAGASGELFF. The CDR3 DNA reads as TGTGCCAGCAGCTTCTGGGCGGGAGCGTCCGGGGAGCTGTTTTTT.

Note on this clonotype: The germline gene is not matched at one end of the junction; a read error may be the cause. The chain joins TRBV10-2 to TRBJ2-5, with D tentatively TRBD1 (5 bases). Germline V gives CDR1 WSHSY, CDR2 SAAADI. CDR3 length: 17 amino acids. CDR3 nucleotide sequence: TGCGCCAGCAGTGAGTCGTTATGGGGCCGTACCCAAGAGACCCGGTACTTT. This encodes CASSESLWGRTQETRYF.